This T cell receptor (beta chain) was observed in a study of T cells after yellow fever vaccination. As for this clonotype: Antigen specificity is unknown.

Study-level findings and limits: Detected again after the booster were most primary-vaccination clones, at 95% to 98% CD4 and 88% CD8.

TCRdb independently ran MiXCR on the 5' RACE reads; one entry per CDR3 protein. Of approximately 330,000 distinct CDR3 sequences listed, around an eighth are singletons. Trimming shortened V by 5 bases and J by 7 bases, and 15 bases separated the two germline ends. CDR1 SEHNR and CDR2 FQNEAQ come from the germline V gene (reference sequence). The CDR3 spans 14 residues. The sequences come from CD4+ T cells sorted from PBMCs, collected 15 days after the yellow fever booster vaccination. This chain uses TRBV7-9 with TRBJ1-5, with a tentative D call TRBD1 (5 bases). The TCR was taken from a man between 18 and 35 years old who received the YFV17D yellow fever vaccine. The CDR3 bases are TGTGCCAGCAGCCTCGGAGGGGCGGACCAGCCCCAGCATTTT. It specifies CASSLGGADQPQHF.